The 24 T cell receptor beta chains below were found in one sample sequenced in a study of blood T cell repertoires in COVID-19. The method was immunoSEQ multiplex PCR; TCRdb's version includes in-frame clones alone and lacks a portion of them. Among roughly 150,000 clones listed, under 85% were seen once. The sample consisted of PBMCs or T cells enriched from blood (not recorded which). Receptor source: a woman aged 18-29 years who had been exposed to COVID-19.

This rearrangement joins TRBV7-2 to TRBJ2-3; 8 bases line up with TRBD2. V shed 6 bases and J 6 bases; nucleotides not matched to a gene: 8. From germline, CDR1 is SGHTA and CDR2 FQGNSA. CDR3 size: 14 residues. The CDR3 DNA reads as TGTGCCAGCAGACCAAGCGGGAGAGGGGATACGCAGTATTTT. It specifies CASRPSGRGDTQYF.

The J gene is TRBJ2-7, the V gene TRBV14; no clear D gene. V gave up 1 base and J gave up 2 bases, with 12 bases separating them. Germline V CDR1 and CDR2: SGHDN, FVKESK. The CDR3 runs 15 residues. The CDR3 spells CASSQGSGPTYEQYF. CDR3 sequence (DNA): TGTGCCAGCAGCCAAGGCTCTGGGCCAACCTACGAGCAGTACTTC.

The chain has TRBV28 and TRBJ2-5; a weak D match, TRBD2 (6 bases). V lost 10 bases and J lost 2, with 20 bases in between. Germline V CDR1 and CDR2: MDHEN, SYDVKM. This CDR3 contains 15 residues. In nucleotides, the CDR3 is TGTGCCACCAGCCCCTACCCTAGCGTTCAAGAGACCCAGTACTTC. Protein product: CATSPYPSVQETQYF. The complete variable domain, with remaining parts taken from reference TRBV28 and TRBJ2-5, reads DVKVTQSSRYLVKRTGEKVFLECVQDMDHENMFWYRQDPGLGLRLIYFSYDVKMKEKGDIPEGYSVSREKKERFSLILESASTNQTSMYLCATSPYPSVQETQYFGPGTRLLVL.

The chain has TRBV28 and TRBJ1-2; D is ambiguous. Germline V gene data show CDR1 as MDHEN and CDR2 as SYDVKM. The CDR3 is 13 amino acids. The germline V and J ends were trimmed by 3 bases and 0 bases, with 5 bases remaining between them. CDR3 DNA sequence: TGTGCCAGCAGTTTGACAACTAACTATGGCTACACCTTC. Translating it yields CASSLTTNYGYTF.

The rearrangement joins TRBV30 to TRBJ1-4; TRBD1 matches at 9 bases. Germline V lookup: CDR1 GTSNPN, CDR2 SVGIG (reference sequence). The CDR3 spans 15 residues. V gave up 2 bases and J gave up 8 bases; unmatched junction bases: 9. The CDR3 here is CAWSPHRGRKEKLFF. For the CDR3, the DNA is TGTGCCTGGAGTCCCCACAGGGGGCGGAAGGAAAAACTGTTTTTT.

The chain carries TRBV19 and TRBJ2-1; D not resolved. V was shortened by 7 bases and J by 9 bases, with 19 bases between the two germline ends. There are 14 residues in the CDR3. CDR1 and CDR2 (germline): LNHDA, SQIVND (reference sequence). CDR3 nucleotides: TGTGCCAGTACCACTTTACTTAGCTCGGGTGAGCAGTTCTTC. This gives the protein CASTTLLSSGEQFF.

The chain is built from TRBV4-1 and TRBJ1-6; TRBD1 is a possible D gene (6 bases). The V gene lost 4 bases and the J gene lost 7 bases, with 14 bases spanning the gap. Germline V gene data show CDR1 as MGHRA and CDR2 as YSYEKL. This CDR3 is 15 amino acids long. Written as DNA, the CDR3 is TGCGCCAGCAGCCTACAGGGAAATGGAAATTCACCCCTCCACTTT. It encodes CASSLQGNGNSPLHF.

The genes are TRBV6-6 and TRBJ2-2; 7 nucleotides agree with TRBD2. Trimming cost V 6 bases and J 4 bases; bases outside gene matches: 11. CDR1 and CDR2 from the germline V gene are MNHNY and SVGAGI (reference sequence). The CDR3 length is 16 residues. The CDR3 coding sequence is TGTGCCAGCAGCGAGGGCTCGGCTAGCGGCACCGGGGAGCTGTTTTTT. Protein sequence: CASSEGSASGTGELFF.

The chain joins TRBV19 to TRBJ1-1; TRBD1 aligns across 7 bases. The J segment lost 7 bases and the V segment lost 2 bases, leaving 7 bases of the junction unmatched. CDR3 length: 14 amino acids. Germline CDR1 reads LNHDA; CDR2 reads SQIVND (reference sequence). The CDR3 bases are TGTGCCAGTAGTATAAACAGGGGAGCGGATGAAGCTTTCTTT. It is translated as CASSINRGADEAFF.

This chain uses TRBV30 with TRBJ2-3; possible D gene TRBD2, 5 bases. This CDR3 is built from 12 residues. Germline CDR1 is GTSNPN and CDR2 is SVGIG (reference sequence). Trimming took off 5 bases at V and 2 bases at J, with 8 bases between the two ends. The CDR3 sequence is CAWGRDTDTQYF. The CDR3 coding sequence is TGTGCCTGGGGCCGGGACACAGATACGCAGTATTTT. Supplemented by reference TRBV30 and TRBJ2-3, the full variable domain reads SQTIHQWPATLVQPVGSPLSLECTVEGTSNPNLYWYRQAAGRGLQLLFYSVGIGQISSEVPQNLSASRPQDRQFILSSKKLLLSDSGFYLCAWGRDTDTQYFGPGTRLTVL.

This clone was found a few times. The gene calls are TRBV4-2 and TRBJ2-3; 12 positions agree with TRBD2. CDR3 length: 17 residues. V gave up 3 bases and J gave up 0 bases; unmatched junction bases: 4. The germline V gene has CDR1 LGHNA and CDR2 YNFKEQ. CDR3 residues: CASSHGTSGSSTDTQYF. CDR3 coding DNA: TGTGCCAGCAGCCACGGGACTAGCGGGTCTAGCACAGATACGCAGTATTTT.

J is TRBJ2-1 and V is TRBV4-3; 7 bases match TRBD1. This CDR3 is built from 15 residues. V trimming: 1 base; J trimming: 2 bases; junction bases outside the gene matches: 2. Germline loops: CDR1 LGHNA, CDR2 YSLEER. The DNA of the CDR3 is TGCGCCAGCAGCCAAGGGGACAGTACCTACAATGAGCAGTTCTTC. Translation: CASSQGDSTYNEQFF.

J is TRBJ1-2 and V is TRBV4-1; no clear D gene. The ends were cut back, 0 bases at V and 1 base at J, with 15 bases in the middle. Per germline, CDR1 MGHRA and CDR2 YSYEKL. The CDR3 runs 17 residues. CDR3: CASSQDPRGQSNYGYTF. Here the CDR3 DNA reads TGCGCCAGCAGCCAAGATCCCCGGGGTCAAAGTAACTATGGCTACACCTTC.

The chain combines TRBV7-3 with TRBJ1-1, with 7 bases fitting TRBD1. Germline V gene sequence: CDR1 SGHTA, CDR2 FQGTGA. V was clipped by 5 bases and J by 5 bases; unmatched bases: 8. The CDR3 has 14 residues. The CDR3 DNA is TGTGCCAGCAGCACAGGACAGGCTGGGACTGAAGCTTTCTTT. Its protein is CASSTGQAGTEAFF.

This clone was recorded only once. The rearrangement joins TRBV25-1 to TRBJ2-1; TRBD2 aligns across 10 bases. CDR3 size: 16 residues. The J segment lost 2 bases and the V segment lost 3 bases, leaving 4 bases of the junction unmatched. CDR1 and CDR2 (germline): MGHDK, SYGVNS. CDR3 nucleotides: TGTGCCAGCAGTGATACTAGCGGGGCTACCTACAATGAGCAGTTCTTC. Translating it yields CASSDTSGATYNEQFF.

The chain couples TRBV2 to TRBJ1-3; D is perhaps TRBD1 (5 bases). The germline CDR1 and CDR2 sequences are SNHLY and FYNNEI. The CDR3 has 17 amino acids. The CDR3 DNA sequence: TGTGCAAAGTCGGAGACGACAGCCACAAACCGTGGAAACACCATATATTTT. Translating gives CAKSETTATNRGNTIYF. The full variable domain, with the rest looked up from reference TRBV2 and TRBJ1-3, is EPEVTQTPSHQVTQMGQEVILRCVPISNHLYFYWYRQILGQKVEFLVSFYNNEISEKSEIFDDQFSVERPDGSNFTLKIRSTKLEDSAMYFCAKSETTATNRGNTIYFGEGSWLTVV.

The V gene is TRBV6-2 or TRBV6-3, the J gene TRBJ2-7; 13 nucleotides agree with TRBD2. The CDR3 spans 16 residues. With V trimmed by 6 bases and J by 1 base, 6 bases remained unmatched. Germline CDR1 MNHEY, CDR2 SVGEGT. CDR3: CASSTQLAGGSYEQYF. DNA for the CDR3: TGTGCCAGCAGCACCCAACTAGCGGGAGGGTCCTACGAGCAGTACTTC.

The genes are TRBV7-6 and TRBJ2-7; D possibly corresponds to TRBD1 (6 bases). Germline values: CDR1 SGHVS, CDR2 FNYEAQ. The CDR3 totals 14 residues. Deletions cut 5 bases from V and 2 bases from J, with 13 bases between. The CDR3 DNA reads TGTGCCAGCAGCCGACAGGATTCGACCTACGAGCAGTACTTC. Its protein product is CASSRQDSTYEQYF.

V usage is TRBV5-1 and J usage is TRBJ1-4; 7 bases agree with TRBD1. The CDR3 runs 18 residues. V was pared by 4 bases and J by 0 bases, with 12 bases of the junction left unmatched. The germline V gene has CDR1 SGHRS and CDR2 YFSETQ. The DNA of the CDR3 is TGCGCCAGCAGCAGACGACCAGGGGGACTTGCAACTAATGAAAAACTGTTTTTT. This sequence encodes CASSRRPGGLATNEKLFF.

The chain links TRBV2 to TRBJ1-5; D is unresolved. Germline-derived CDR1 and CDR2 are SNHLY and FYNNEI. Trimming took off 5 bases at V and 4 bases at J, with 9 bases between the two ends. The CDR3 contains 13 residues. The CDR3 sequence: CASSILGNQPQHF. CDR3 sequence (DNA): TGTGCCAGCAGTATCCTAGGTAATCAGCCCCAGCATTTT.

The chain combines TRBV7-2 with TRBJ2-3; 11 bases map to TRBD2. Germline V gene sequence: CDR1 SGHTA, CDR2 FQGNSA. This CDR3 has 16 residues. V gave up 1 base and J gave up 3 bases; unmatched junction bases: 3. The CDR3 region has the DNA TGTGCCAGCAGCTTAGGACTAGCGGGACCTACAGATACGCAGTATTTT. Translation: CASSLGLAGPTDTQYF. The entire variable domain, with the rest obtained from reference TRBV7-2 and TRBJ2-3, is as follows: GAGVSQSPSNKVTEKGKDVELRCDPISGHTALYWYRQSLGQGLEFLIYFQGNSAPDKSGLPSDRFSAERTGGSVSTLTIQRTQQEDSAVYLCASSLGLAGPTDTQYFGPGTRLTVL.

This clone was seen a few times. The CDR3 is CASSLGLGRGGEQFF. The CDR3 DNA is TGTGCCAGCAGCTTAGGACTAGGGAGGGGTGGTGAGCAGTTCTTC. The gene calls are TRBV7-9 and TRBJ2-1, with TRBD2 matching over 7 bases. CDR1 and CDR2 from the germline V gene are SEHNR and FQNEAQ (reference sequence). V dropped 1 base and J dropped 9; count of bases not matched to a gene: 9. The CDR3 contains 15 residues.

This clone was observed a handful of times. This chain uses TRBV5-1 with TRBJ1-1; D gene ambiguous. CDR1 is SGHRS, CDR2 YFSETQ, per germline. CDR3 length equals 12 residues. Trimming pared 4 bases from V and 0 bases from J, leaving 4 bases between. CDR3 protein: CASSRLNTEAFF. CDR3 nucleotides: TGCGCCAGCAGCCGTCTGAACACTGAAGCTTTCTTT.

This chain joins TRBV19 and TRBJ1-5; D is possibly TRBD1 (5 bases). V was pared by 3 bases and J by 7 bases, with 16 bases between. Germline loops: CDR1 LNHDA, CDR2 SQIVND (reference sequence). The CDR3 extends over 15 amino acids. CDR3 sequence (DNA): TGTGCCAGTAGTATCTTTCCCCCCGGGGGACAGCCCCAGCATTTT. Its protein is CASSIFPPGGQPQHF.